The clone carrying this TCR beta chain was detected once. Its antigen remains unknown. This record comes from a study of radiation and T cells in renal cell carcinoma. On the study more broadly: Nephrectomy followed 15 Gy stereotactic body radiation by 4 weeks. Study results and caveats: From baseline, blood top tumor clonotypes peaked at 2 weeks post-radiation. No pretreatment tumor biopsies were available for baseline clonotypes.

Profiling relied on immunoSEQ multiplex PCR, and the TCRdb table lists in-frame clones only, not all of them. This table holds 150,000 or so clones, over 75% found once. V lost 3 bases to trimming and J lost 5 bases; unmatched junction nucleotides: 10. This CDR3 is built from 16 residues. CDR1 MGHRA and CDR2 YSYEKL come from the germline V gene. Documented time point: baseline pretreatment blood. Treatment defined: 15 Gy SBRT to primary tumor, nephrectomy 4 weeks later. Clear cell pathology was present in this patient's renal cell carcinoma. The TCR was taken from a woman in her 50s with renal cell carcinoma. The rearrangement links TRBV4-1 to TRBJ2-5; 9 positions match TRBD1. Specimen: blood, collected from a patient whose treatment included radiotherapy and nephrectomy. CDR3 DNA sequence: TGCGCCAGCAGCCAGGGGACAGGGAAATTCCGGGAGACCCAGTACTTC. Residues: CASSQGTGKFRETQYF.